Following are 15 T cell receptor beta chains from one sample sequenced in a study of OX40 agonist ivuxolimab in advanced cancers. Produced via immunoSEQ multiplex PCR; TCRdb's table is partial and in-frame only. The profile shows some 99,000 clones, approximately 88% of them singletons. Sequencing was performed on CD4+ or CD8+ T cells sorted from blood, taken in a trial of the OX40 agonist ivuxolimab. The receptors stem from an adult with an advanced solid tumor such as melanoma, head and neck, liver or kidney cancer.

Concerning this clone itself: The missing conserved phenylalanine or tryptophan at the end of this CDR3 makes a read error likely. This chain joins TRBV2 and TRBJ1-6; 8 bases agree with TRBD1. The trim removed 3 bases at V and 4 bases at J, leaving 2 bases unmatched. The V gene's germline CDR1 is SNHLY and CDR2 FYNNEI. There are 15 residues in the CDR3. The CDR3 DNA is TGTGCCAGCAGTGAGGGACAGGTATATAATTCACCCCTCCACCTT. This translates into CASSEGQVYNSPLHL.

The V gene is TRBV6-1, the J gene TRBJ2-4; 7 nucleotides match TRBD2. CDR1 and CDR2 (germline): MNHNS, SASEGT. J was trimmed by 8 bases and V by 8 bases; bases with no gene match: 12. CDR3 length: 14 residues. CDR3 sequence (DNA): TGTGCCAGCGGGGGGGGAATAGGAGGAGACATTCAGTACTTC. This translates into CASGGGIGGDIQYF.

The rearrangement joins TRBV27 to TRBJ1-5; 12 positions match TRBD1. Germline V lookup: CDR1 MNHEY, CDR2 SMNVEV (reference sequence). Trimming at V came to 6 bases and at J to 0 bases, leaving 9 bases not matched to a gene. This CDR3 is 18 amino acids long. Here the CDR3 DNA reads TGTGCCAGCAGCCCGGGACAGGGGGCGGGATATAGCAATCAGCCCCAGCATTTT. Amino acids: CASSPGQGAGYSNQPQHF.

The V call is TRBV5-5, the J call TRBJ1-5; D gene unclear. The ends were cut back, 6 bases at V and 4 bases at J, with 14 bases in the middle. This CDR3 region has 14 residues. Germline CDR1 is SGHKS and CDR2 is YYEKEE (reference sequence). CDR3 region: CASTFGWMNQPQHF. The CDR3 region has the DNA TGTGCCAGCACGTTCGGGTGGATGAATCAGCCCCAGCATTTT.

The DNA for the CDR3 is TGTGCCAGCAGCCCCCAGACTAACACTGAAGCTTTCTTT. As protein: CASSPQTNTEAFF. The chain combines TRBV11-3 with TRBJ1-1, with no clear D. The CDR3 spans 13 residues. V dropped 5 bases and J dropped 2 bases, with 9 bases sitting between them. Germline-derived CDR1 and CDR2 are SGHNT and YENEEA.

V usage is TRBV5-1 and J usage is TRBJ2-2, with 8 bases matching TRBD2. The CDR3 has 14 amino acids. The germline V gene has CDR1 SGHRS and CDR2 YFSETQ. V lost 9 bases and J lost 0; bases outside the gene matches: 4. The CDR3 DNA follows: TGCGCCACCCGGGAGGGCTCGAACACCGGGGAGCTGTTTTTT. This encodes CATREGSNTGELFF.

The chain combines TRBV28 with TRBJ2-4; D remains ambiguous. Germline V gives CDR1 MDHEN, CDR2 SYDVKM. The CDR3 runs to 13 residues. V lost 5 bases, J lost 2 bases, and 7 bases lay in between. The CDR3 DNA reads as TGTGCCAGCAGTCCACCGACCAAAAACATTCAGTACTTC. Its protein is CASSPPTKNIQYF.

J is TRBJ1-5 and V is TRBV6-1, with 7 bases matching TRBD1. J lost 0 bases, V lost 6 bases, and 5 bases had no gene match. Germline V gene data show CDR1 as MNHNS and CDR2 as SASEGT. CDR3 length: 15 amino acids. The CDR3 nucleotides read TGTGCCAGCAGCCAGACAGGGTTTAGCAATCAGCCCCAGCATTTT. Its translation is CASSQTGFSNQPQHF.

In regard to this clone: This sample also contains other DNA sequences that code for the same CDR3. This rearrangement joins TRBV18 to TRBJ1-5; 11 nucleotides match TRBD1. Germline CDR1 reads KGHSH; CDR2 reads LQKENI. V lost 6 bases and J lost 7; bases outside the gene matches: 5. The CDR3 runs 14 residues. CDR3 sequence (DNA): TGTGCCAGCTCCCCAGGGACAGGGGGACAGCCCCAGCATTTT. This codes for CASSPGTGGQPQHF.

In its sample, this clone was seen once. DNA of the CDR3: TGTGCCAGCAGCGCCTTGCCGGGACAGGGGGCGCCGAACACTGAAGCTTTCTTT. Its protein product is CASSALPGQGAPNTEAFF. The rearrangement joins TRBV5-4 to TRBJ1-1, with TRBD1 matching 12 bases. CDR1 is SGHNT, CDR2 YYREEE, per germline (reference sequence). The V and J ends lost 4 bases and 1 base, in that order; junction bases with no gene match: 11. The CDR3 is 18 residues long.

V gene TRBV25-1 combines with J gene TRBJ2-3; the D gene is possibly TRBD1 (5 bases). V lost 5 bases and J 0 bases, leaving 6 bases between the germline ends. Germline V gene lookup returns CDR1 MGHDK and CDR2 SYGVNS. The CDR3 has 13 amino acids. In DNA, the CDR3 is TGTGCCAGCAGTACAGGTAGCACAGATACGCAGTATTTT. This encodes CASSTGSTDTQYF.

The chain recombines TRBV27 with TRBJ1-1; no clear D gene. With 6 bases removed from V and 0 bases from J, the gap between germline ends came to 20 bases. The CDR3 totals 17 residues. Germline assignment: CDR1 MNHEY and CDR2 SMNVEV (reference sequence). The CDR3, as DNA: TGTGCCAGCAGGTCTCCTAGTGGGTCAGCCATGAACACTGAAGCTTTCTTT. Encoded protein: CASRSPSGSAMNTEAFF.

The rearrangement links TRBV28 to TRBJ2-1; the match to TRBD2 covers 12 bases. Germline trimming cut 9 bases from V and 8 bases from J; bases unmatched to any gene: 5. The CDR3 is 13 amino acids. In germline, CDR1 is MDHEN, CDR2 SYDVKM. The CDR3 reads CARRLAGVHEQFF. DNA for the CDR3: TGTGCCAGAAGACTAGCGGGGGTCCATGAGCAGTTCTTC.

V and J are TRBV5-1 and TRBJ2-1, with D possibly being TRBD2 (7 bases). Trimming cost V 1 base and J 10 bases, with 18 bases left between them. The germline V gene encodes CDR1 SGHRS and CDR2 YFSETQ. The CDR3 sequence is 15 residues long. The CDR3 DNA sequence: TGCGCCAGCAGCTTGATTAGTGGGGGGGCATCCGAGCAGTTCTTC. The encoded protein is CASSLISGGASEQFF.

The genes are TRBV25-1 and TRBJ1-3; D is unclear. Trimming took off 1 base at V and 1 base at J, with 5 bases between the two ends. The germline V gene has CDR1 MGHDK and CDR2 SYGVNS. The CDR3 covers 14 residues. This CDR3 is CASSELVSGNTIYF. Written as DNA, the CDR3 is TGTGCCAGCAGTGAATTGGTTTCTGGAAACACCATATATTTT.